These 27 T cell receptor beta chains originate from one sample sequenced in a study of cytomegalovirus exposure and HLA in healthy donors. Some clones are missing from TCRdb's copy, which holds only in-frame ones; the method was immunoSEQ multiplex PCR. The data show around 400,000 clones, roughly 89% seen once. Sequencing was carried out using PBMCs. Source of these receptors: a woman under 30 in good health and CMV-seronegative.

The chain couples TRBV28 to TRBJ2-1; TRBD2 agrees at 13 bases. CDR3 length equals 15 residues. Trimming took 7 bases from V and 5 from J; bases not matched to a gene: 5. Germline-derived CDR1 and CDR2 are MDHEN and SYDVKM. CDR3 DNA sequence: TGTGCCAGCACCCTGGGACTAGCGGGGCACAATGAGCAGTTCTTC. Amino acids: CASTLGLAGHNEQFF.

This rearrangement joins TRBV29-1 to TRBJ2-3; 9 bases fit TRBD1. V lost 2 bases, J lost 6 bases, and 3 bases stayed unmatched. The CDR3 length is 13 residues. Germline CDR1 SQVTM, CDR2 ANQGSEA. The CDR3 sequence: CSVEHRGRDTQYF. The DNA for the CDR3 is TGCAGCGTTGAACACAGGGGGCGTGATACGCAGTATTTT.

CDR3 DNA: TGTGCCAGCAGTAGGACTAGCGGGAGAGGCACAGATACGCAGTATTTT. Its protein product is CASSRTSGRGTDTQYF. The chain uses TRBV2 and TRBJ2-3; 13 bases match TRBD2. The CDR3 is 16 residues long. J was trimmed by 1 base and V by 5 bases; bases with no gene match: 3. Germline V gene lookup returns CDR1 SNHLY and CDR2 FYNNEI.

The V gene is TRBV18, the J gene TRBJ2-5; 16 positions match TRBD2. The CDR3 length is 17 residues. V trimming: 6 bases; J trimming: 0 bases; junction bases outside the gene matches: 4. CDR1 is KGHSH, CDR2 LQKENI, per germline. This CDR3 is CASSPGLAGGHQETQYF. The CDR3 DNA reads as TGTGCCAGCTCCCCGGGACTAGCGGGGGGGCACCAAGAGACCCAGTACTTC. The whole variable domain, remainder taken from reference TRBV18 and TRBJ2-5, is NAGVMQNPRHLVRRRGQEARLRCSPMKGHSHVYWYRQLPEEGLKFMVYLQKENIIDESGMPKERFSAEFPKEGPSILRIQQVVRGDSAAYFCASSPGLAGGHQETQYFGPGTRLLVL.

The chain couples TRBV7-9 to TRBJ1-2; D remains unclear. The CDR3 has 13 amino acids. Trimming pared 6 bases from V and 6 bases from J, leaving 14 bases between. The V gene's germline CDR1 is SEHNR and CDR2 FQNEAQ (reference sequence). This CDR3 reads CASRANSGDGYTF. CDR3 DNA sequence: TGTGCCAGCAGGGCTAACTCCGGGGATGGCTACACCTTC.

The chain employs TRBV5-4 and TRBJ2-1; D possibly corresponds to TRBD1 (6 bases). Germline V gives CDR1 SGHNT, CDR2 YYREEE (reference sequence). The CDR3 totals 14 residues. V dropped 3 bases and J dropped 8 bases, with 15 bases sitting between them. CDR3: CASSSGVVVDEQFF. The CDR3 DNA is TGTGCCAGCAGCTCAGGGGTCGTCGTCGATGAGCAGTTCTTC.

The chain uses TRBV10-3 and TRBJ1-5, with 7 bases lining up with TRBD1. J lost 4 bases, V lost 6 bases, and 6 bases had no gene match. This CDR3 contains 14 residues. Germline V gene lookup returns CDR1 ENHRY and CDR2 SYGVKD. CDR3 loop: CAIRATGENQPQHF. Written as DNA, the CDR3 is TGTGCCATCAGAGCTACAGGGGAAAATCAGCCCCAGCATTTT.

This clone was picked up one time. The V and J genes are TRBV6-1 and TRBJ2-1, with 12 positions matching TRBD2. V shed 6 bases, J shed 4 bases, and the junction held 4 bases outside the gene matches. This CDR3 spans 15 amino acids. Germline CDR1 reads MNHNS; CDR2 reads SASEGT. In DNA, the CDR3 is TGTGCCAGCAGAGCGACTAGCGGGGGATACAATGAGCAGTTCTTC. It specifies CASRATSGGYNEQFF.

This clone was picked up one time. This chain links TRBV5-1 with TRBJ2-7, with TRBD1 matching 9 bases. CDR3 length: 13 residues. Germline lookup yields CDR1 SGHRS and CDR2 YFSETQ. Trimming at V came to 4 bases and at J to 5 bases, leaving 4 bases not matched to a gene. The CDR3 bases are TGCGCCAGCAGCCGGGACAGGGTCGACGAGCAGTACTTC. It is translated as CASSRDRVDEQYF.

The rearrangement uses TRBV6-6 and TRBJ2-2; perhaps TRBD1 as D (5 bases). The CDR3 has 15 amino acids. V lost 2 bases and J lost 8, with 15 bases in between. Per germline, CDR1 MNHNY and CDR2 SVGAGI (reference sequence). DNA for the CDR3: TGTGCCAGCAGTTACGAGAGAGCTTACAGGGGGGAGCTGTTTTTT. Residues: CASSYERAYRGELFF.

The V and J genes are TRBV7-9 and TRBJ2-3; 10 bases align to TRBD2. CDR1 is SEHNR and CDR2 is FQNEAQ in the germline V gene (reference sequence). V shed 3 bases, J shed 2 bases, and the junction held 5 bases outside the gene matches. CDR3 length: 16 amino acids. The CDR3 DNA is TGTGCCAGCAGCTTGGCCACTAGCGGGGCCACAGATACGCAGTATTTT. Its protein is CASSLATSGATDTQYF.

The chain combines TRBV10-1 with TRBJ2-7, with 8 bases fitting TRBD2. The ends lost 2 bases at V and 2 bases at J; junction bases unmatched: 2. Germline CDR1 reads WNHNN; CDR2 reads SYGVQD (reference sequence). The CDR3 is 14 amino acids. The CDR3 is CASSEREGAYEQYF. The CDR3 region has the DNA TGCGCCAGCAGTGAGCGGGAGGGAGCCTACGAGCAGTACTTC.

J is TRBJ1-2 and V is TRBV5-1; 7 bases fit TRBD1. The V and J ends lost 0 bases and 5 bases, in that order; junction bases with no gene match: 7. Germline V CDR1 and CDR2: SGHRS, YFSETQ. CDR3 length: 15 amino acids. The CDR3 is CASSLGARGMYGYTF. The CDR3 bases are TGCGCCAGCAGCTTGGGGGCCAGGGGGATGTATGGCTACACCTTC.

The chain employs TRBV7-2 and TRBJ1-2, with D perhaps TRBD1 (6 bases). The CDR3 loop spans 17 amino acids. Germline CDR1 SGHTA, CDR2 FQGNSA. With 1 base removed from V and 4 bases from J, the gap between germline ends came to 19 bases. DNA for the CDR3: TGTGCCAGCAGCTTAGAAACACACCTGGGAGGGGGCTATGGCTACACCTTC. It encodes CASSLETHLGGGYGYTF.

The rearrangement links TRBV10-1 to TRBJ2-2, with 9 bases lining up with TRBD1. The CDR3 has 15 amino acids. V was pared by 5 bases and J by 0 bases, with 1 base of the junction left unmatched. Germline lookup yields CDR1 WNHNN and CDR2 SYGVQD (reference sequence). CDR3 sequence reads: CASSTGGTNTGELFF. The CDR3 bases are TGCGCCAGCAGTACAGGGGGCACGAACACCGGGGAGCTGTTTTTT.

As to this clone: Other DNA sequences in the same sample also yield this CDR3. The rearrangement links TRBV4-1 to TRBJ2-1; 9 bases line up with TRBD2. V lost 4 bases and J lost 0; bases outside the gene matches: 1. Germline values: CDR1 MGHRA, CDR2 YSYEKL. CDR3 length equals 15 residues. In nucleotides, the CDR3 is TGCGCCAGCAGCCTTAGCGGGAGCTCCTACAATGAGCAGTTCTTC. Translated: CASSLSGSSYNEQFF.

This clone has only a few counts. The CDR3 is CASSLGGTALTFSGNTIYF. CDR3 coding DNA: TGCGCCAGCAGCTTGGGAGGGACAGCCTTAACATTCTCTGGAAACACCATATATTTT. This chain uses TRBV5-1 with TRBJ1-3; TRBD1 matches 7 bases. Looked up from germline, CDR1 is SGHRS and CDR2 is YFSETQ. The CDR3 consists of 19 residues. Germline trimming cut 0 bases from V and 0 bases from J; bases unmatched to any gene: 12.

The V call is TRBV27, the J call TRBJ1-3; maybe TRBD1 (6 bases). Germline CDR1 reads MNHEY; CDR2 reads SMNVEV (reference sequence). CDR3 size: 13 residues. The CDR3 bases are TGTGGGGTAGGGGGAATTCCTGGAAACACCATATATTTT. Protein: CGVGGIPGNTIYF.

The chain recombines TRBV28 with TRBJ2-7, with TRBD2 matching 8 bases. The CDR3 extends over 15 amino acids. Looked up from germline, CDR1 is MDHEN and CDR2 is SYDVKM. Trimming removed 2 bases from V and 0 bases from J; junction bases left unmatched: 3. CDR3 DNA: TGTGCCAGCAGTTTAGCCGGGACTAGCTCCTACGAGCAGTACTTC. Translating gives CASSLAGTSSYEQYF.

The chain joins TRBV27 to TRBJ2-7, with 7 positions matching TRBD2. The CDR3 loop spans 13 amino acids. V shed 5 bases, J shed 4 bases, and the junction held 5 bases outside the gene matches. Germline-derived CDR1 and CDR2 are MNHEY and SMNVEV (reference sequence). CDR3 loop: CASSKLAFYEQYF. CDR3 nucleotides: TGTGCCAGCAGTAAACTAGCGTTTTACGAGCAGTACTTC.

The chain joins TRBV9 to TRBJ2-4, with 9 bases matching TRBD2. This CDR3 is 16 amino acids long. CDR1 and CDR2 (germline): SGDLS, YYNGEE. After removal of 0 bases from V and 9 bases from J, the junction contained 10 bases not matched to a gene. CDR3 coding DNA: TGTGCCAGCAGCGTAGCGGCTAGCGGGACTGGGAGCATTCAGTACTTC. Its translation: CASSVAASGTGSIQYF.

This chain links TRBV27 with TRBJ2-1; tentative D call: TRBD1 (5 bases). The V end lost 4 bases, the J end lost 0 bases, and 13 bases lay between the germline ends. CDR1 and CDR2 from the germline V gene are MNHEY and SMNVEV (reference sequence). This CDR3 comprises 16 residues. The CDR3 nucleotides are TGTGCCAGCAGTTCCCCACTCGACAGCTCCTACAATGAGCAGTTCTTC. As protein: CASSSPLDSSYNEQFF.

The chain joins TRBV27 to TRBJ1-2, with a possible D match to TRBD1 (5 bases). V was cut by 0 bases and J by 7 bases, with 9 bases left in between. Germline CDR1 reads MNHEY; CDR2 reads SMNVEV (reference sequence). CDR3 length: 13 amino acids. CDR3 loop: CASSLSRGGGYTF. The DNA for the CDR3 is TGTGCCAGCAGTTTATCGCGGGGGGGTGGCTACACCTTC.

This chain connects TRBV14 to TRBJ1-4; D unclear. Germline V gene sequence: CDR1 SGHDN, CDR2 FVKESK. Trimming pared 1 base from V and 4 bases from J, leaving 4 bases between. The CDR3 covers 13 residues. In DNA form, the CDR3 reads TGTGCCAGCAGCCAAGGACTTAATGAAAAACTGTTTTTT. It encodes CASSQGLNEKLFF.

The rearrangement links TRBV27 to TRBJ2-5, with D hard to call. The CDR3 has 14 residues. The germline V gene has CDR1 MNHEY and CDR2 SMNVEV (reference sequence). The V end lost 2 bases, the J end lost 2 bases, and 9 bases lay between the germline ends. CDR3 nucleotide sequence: TGTGCCAGCAGTTTAAGTAGAATTCAAGAGACCCAGTACTTC. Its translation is CASSLSRIQETQYF.

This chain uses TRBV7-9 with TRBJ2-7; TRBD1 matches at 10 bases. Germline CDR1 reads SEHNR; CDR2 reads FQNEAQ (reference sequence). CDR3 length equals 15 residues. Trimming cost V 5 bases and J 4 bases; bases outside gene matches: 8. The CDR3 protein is CASSRTGTGAYEQYF. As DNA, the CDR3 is TGTGCCAGCAGCCGTACCGGGACAGGGGCTTACGAGCAGTACTTC. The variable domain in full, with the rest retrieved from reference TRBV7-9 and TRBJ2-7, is DTGVSQNPRHKITKRGQNVTFRCDPISEHNRLYWYRQTLGQGPEFLTYFQNEAQLEKSRLLSDRFSAERPKGSFSTLEIQRTEQGDSAMYLCASSRTGTGAYEQYFGPGTRLTVT.

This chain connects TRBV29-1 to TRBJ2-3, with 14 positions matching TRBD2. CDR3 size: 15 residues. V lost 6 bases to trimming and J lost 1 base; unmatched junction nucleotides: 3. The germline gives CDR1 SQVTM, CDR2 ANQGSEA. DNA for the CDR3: TGCAGCGTCGGACTAGCGGGAGGAGGCACAGATACGCAGTATTTT. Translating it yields CSVGLAGGGTDTQYF.